A single T cell receptor beta chain is shown here with its context. The data stem from a study of cytomegalovirus exposure and HLA in healthy donors. V was clipped by 0 bases and J by 5 bases; unmatched bases: 9. The germline V gene encodes CDR1 SGHDT and CDR2 YYEEEE. The CDR3 sequence is 17 residues long. Primers included in the PCR were 60 Vbeta and 13 Jbeta primers. Sequencing was performed with immunoSEQ multiplex PCR; in TCRdb, only in-frame clones are kept and a portion is missing. Altogether approximately 160,000 clones are present, 68% being singletons, with the ten largest covering around 4.5%.

The gene calls are TRBV5-6 and TRBJ1-5; TRBD1 matches at 9 bases. The clonotype originates from a woman under 30 in good health and CMV-seropositive. Sample: PBMCs. The CDR3 DNA is TGTGCCAGCAGCTTGGCCGGGGGACAGGGTAGTCATCAGCCCCAGCATTTT. This codes for CASSLAGGQGSHQPQHF.